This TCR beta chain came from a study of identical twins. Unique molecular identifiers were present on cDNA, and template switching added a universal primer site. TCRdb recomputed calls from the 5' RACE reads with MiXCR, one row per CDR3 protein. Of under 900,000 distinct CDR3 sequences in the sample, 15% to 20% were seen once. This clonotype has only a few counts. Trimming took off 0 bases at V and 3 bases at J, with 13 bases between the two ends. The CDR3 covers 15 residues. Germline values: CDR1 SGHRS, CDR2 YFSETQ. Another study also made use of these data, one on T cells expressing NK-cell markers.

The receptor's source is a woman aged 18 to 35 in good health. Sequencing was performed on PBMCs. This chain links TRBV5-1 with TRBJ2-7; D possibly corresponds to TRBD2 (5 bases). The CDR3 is CASSLAMTGIYEQYF. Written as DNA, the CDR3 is TGCGCCAGCAGCTTGGCCATGACGGGGATCTACGAGCAGTACTTC.